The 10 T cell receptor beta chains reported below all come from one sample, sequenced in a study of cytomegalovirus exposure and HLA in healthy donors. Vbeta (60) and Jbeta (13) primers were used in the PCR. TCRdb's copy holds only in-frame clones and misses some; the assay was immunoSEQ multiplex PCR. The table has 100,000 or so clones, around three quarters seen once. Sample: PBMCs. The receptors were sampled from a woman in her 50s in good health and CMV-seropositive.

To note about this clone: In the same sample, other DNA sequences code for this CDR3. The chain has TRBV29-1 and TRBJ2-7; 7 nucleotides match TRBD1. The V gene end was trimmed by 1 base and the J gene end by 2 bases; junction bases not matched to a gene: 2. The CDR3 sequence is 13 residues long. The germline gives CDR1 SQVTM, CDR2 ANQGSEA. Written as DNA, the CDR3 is TGCAGCGTTGAAGGGACAGGAGCCTACGAGCAGTACTTC. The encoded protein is CSVEGTGAYEQYF.

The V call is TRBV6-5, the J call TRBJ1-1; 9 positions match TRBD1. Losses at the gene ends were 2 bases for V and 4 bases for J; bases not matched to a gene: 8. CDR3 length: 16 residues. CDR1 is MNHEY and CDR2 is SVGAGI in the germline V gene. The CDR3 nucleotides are TGTGCCAGCAGTTACCTCGCCGGACAGGGGAGCACTGAAGCTTTCTTT. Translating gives CASSYLAGQGSTEAFF.

This chain's CDR3 is CATRPQGVDTEAFF. The CDR3 nucleotides read TGTGCCACCAGACCACAGGGTGTTGACACTGAAGCTTTCTTT. The V call is TRBV15, the J call TRBJ1-1, with D maybe TRBD1 (6 bases). The germline V gene has CDR1 LNHNV and CDR2 YYDKDF (reference sequence). Trimming pared 6 bases from V and 3 bases from J, leaving 14 bases between. The CDR3 length is 14 residues.

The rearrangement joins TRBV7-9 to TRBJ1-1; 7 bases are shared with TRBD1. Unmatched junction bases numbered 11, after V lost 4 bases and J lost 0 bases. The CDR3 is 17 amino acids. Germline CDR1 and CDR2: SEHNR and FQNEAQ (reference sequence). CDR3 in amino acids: CASSSRDSPNMNTEAFF. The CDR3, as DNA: TGTGCCAGCAGCTCCAGGGACAGCCCAAACATGAACACTGAAGCTTTCTTT. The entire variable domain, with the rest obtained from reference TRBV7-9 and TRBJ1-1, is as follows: DTGVSQNPRHKITKRGQNVTFRCDPISEHNRLYWYRQTLGQGPEFLTYFQNEAQLEKSRLLSDRFSAERPKGSFSTLEIQRTEQGDSAMYLCASSSRDSPNMNTEAFFGQGTRLTVV.

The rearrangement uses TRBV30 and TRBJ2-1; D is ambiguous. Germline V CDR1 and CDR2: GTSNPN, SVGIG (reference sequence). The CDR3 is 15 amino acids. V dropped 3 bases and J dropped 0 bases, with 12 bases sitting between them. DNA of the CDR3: TGTGCCTGGAGGCGAACTCGGAGCTCCTACAATGAGCAGTTCTTC. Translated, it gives CAWRRTRSSYNEQFF.

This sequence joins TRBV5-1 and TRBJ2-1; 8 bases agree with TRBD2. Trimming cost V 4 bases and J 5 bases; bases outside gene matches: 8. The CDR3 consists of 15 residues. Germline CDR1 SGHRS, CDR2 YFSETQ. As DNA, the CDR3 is TGCGCCAGCAGCCTAGGACTAGCTCCCCACAATGAGCAGTTCTTC. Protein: CASSLGLAPHNEQFF.

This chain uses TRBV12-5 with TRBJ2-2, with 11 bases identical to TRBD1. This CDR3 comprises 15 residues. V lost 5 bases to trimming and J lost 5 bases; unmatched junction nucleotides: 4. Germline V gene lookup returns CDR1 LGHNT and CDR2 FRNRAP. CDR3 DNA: TGTGCTAGTGGTCCGGGACAGGGGGGAACCGGGGAGCTGTTTTTT. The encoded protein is CASGPGQGGTGELFF.

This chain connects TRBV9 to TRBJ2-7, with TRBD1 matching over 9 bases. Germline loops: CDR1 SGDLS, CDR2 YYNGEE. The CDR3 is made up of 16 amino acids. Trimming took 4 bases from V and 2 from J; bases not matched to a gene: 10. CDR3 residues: CASSPDPGQGTYEQYF. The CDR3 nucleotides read TGTGCCAGCAGCCCCGACCCGGGACAGGGAACCTACGAGCAGTACTTC.

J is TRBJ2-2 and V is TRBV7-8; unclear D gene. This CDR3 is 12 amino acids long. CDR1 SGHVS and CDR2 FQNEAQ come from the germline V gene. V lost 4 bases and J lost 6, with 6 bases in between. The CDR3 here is CASSSVAGELFF. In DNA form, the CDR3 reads TGTGCCAGCAGCTCGGTGGCCGGGGAGCTGTTTTTT.

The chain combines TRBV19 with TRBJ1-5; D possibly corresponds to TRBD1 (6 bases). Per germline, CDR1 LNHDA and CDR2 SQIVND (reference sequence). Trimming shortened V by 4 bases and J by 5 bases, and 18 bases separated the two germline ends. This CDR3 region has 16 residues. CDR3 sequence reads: CASSKQQGLGDQPQHF. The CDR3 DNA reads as TGTGCCAGTAGTAAGCAACAGGGTTTGGGGGATCAGCCCCAGCATTTT.